This TCR beta chain was sequenced in a study of beta chain features in type 1 diabetes. Whole-study findings and limits: TCRB CDR3s were moderately but significantly shorter in Type 1 diabetes patients in all four CD4+ subsets. Among patients, naive, central memory and Treg TCRB repertoires appeared more similar than among healthy donors. A potential PCR bias toward shorter templates would be equal in patient and control samples.

Reverse transcription of all isolated RNA meant that expressed TCRB transcripts were sequenced. Measured with immunoSEQ multiplex PCR; TCRdb has only the in-frame clones, and not every one. Of approximately 470,000 clones in the sample, 25% to 35% were seen once. Donors contributed one heparinised blood draw apiece, averaging approximately 100 mL. Per germline, CDR1 SQVTM and CDR2 ANQGSEA. The germline V and J ends were trimmed by 6 bases and 7 bases, with 12 bases remaining between them. CDR3 size: 11 residues. This clone came up a few times. What it binds is not known. The sample has other DNA sequences that encode this CDR3 too.

The clonotype comes from a man aged 18 to 30 in good health. V is TRBV29-1 and J is TRBJ2-5; possible D gene TRBD1, 5 bases. Sequenced input: naive CD4+ T cells from blood. This chain's CDR3 is CSVGPRGTQYF. The CDR3 region has the DNA TGCAGCGTGGGGCCTCGTGGGACCCAGTACTTC.